This T cell receptor beta chain emerged from a study of patients with pleural tuberculosis. Points on this clonotype: This may be a read error, as it is one base from a much larger clone.

Trimming removed 1 base from V and 6 bases from J; junction bases left unmatched: 4. This CDR3 comprises 14 residues. The germline V gene encodes CDR1 SGHAT and CDR2 FQNNGV. TCRdb independently ran MiXCR on the reads; one entry per CDR3 protein. Of 40,000 to 55,000 distinct CDR3 sequences listed, approximately 7.5% are singletons. J is TRBJ1-1 and V is TRBV11-2; 8 bases line up with TRBD1. The sequence was collected from a human donor with pleural tuberculosis. Here the CDR3 reads CASSLGTGRAEAFF. The DNA of the CDR3 is TGTGCCAGCAGCTTAGGGACAGGGAGGGCTGAAGCTTTCTTT.